A few counts support the clone carrying this T cell receptor beta chain. As yet, its antigen is unknown. CDR3 length equals 15 residues. Germline V gene sequence: CDR1 MNHEY, CDR2 SVGAGI. The V end lost 8 bases, the J end lost 0 bases, and 14 bases lay between the germline ends. The source of the sample is a study of beta chain features in type 1 diabetes. Study-wide findings and caveats: Patients with type 1 diabetes showed fewer VDJ junction insertions and more deletions.

The whole isolated RNA underwent reverse transcription, so sequencing captured expressed TCRB transcripts. Sequenced by immunoSEQ multiplex PCR; TCRdb stores in-frame clones only, minus some. The table records about 140,000 clones, 6.9% of them present only once. The V and J genes are TRBV6-5 and TRBJ1-5; no definite D call. The sequenced sample consisted of central memory CD4+ T cells from blood. The TCR sequence derives from a woman in her twenties or thirties in good health. DNA of the CDR3: TGTGCCAGCCGTAGAAGTCCTTATAGCAATCAGCCCCAGCATTTT. Residues: CASRRSPYSNQPQHF.